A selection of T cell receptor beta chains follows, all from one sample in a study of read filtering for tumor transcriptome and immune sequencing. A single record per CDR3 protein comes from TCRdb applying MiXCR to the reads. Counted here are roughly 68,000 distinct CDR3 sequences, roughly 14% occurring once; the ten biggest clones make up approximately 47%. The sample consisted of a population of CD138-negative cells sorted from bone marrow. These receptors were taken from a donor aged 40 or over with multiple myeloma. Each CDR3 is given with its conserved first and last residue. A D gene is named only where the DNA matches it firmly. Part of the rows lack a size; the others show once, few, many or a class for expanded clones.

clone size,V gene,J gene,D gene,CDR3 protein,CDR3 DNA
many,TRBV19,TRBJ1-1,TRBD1,CASKGYRGRVTEAFF,TGTGCCAGTAAGGGATACAGGGGGCGGGTTACTGAAGCTTTCTTT
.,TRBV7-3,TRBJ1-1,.,CASSLPRALNTEAFF,TGTGCCAGCAGCCTGCCAAGGGCACTCAACACTGAAGCTTTCTTT
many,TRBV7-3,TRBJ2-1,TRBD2,CASSLAPGTSGYHEQFF,TGTGCCAGCAGCTTAGCCCCCGGGACTAGCGGGTACCATGAGCAGTTCTTC
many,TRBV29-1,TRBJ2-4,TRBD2,CSVEPSGGAKNIQYF,TGCAGCGTTGAACCCAGCGGGGGTGCCAAAAACATTCAGTACTTC
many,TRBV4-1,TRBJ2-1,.,CASSQDLANEQFF,TGCGCCAGCAGCCAAGATCTCGCGAATGAGCAGTTCTTC
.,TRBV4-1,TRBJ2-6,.,CASSQDLRGGDVLTF,TGCGCCAGCAGCCAAGATTTAAGGGGGGGCGACGTCCTGACTTTC
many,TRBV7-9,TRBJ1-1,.,CASMGVSLMNTEAFF,TGTGCCAGCATGGGGGTCAGCCTCATGAACACTGAAGCTTTCTTT
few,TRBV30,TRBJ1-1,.,CAWSYENTEAFF,TGTGCCTGGAGTTATGAGAACACTGAAGCTTTCTTT
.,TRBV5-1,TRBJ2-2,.,CASRSGWGNTGELFF,TGCGCCAGCCGCTCCGGTTGGGGCAACACCGGGGAGCTGTTTTTT
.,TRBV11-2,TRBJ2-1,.,CASSLAGGAKFF,TGTGCCAGCAGCTTAGCCGGGGGTGCCAAGTTCTTC
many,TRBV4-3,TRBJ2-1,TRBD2,CASSQGGRAANEQFF,TGCGCCAGCAGCCAAGGCGGGAGGGCCGCGAATGAGCAGTTCTTC
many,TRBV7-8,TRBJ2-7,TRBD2,CASSERLAGKSSYEQYF,TGTGCCAGCAGCGAACGACTAGCGGGGAAGAGCTCCTACGAGCAGTACTTC
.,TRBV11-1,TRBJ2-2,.,CASSLSARAAGELFF,TGTGCCAGCAGCTTATCAGCCCGGGCGGCCGGGGAGCTGTTTTTT
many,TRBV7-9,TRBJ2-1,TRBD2,CASSTLTSGREDEQFF,TGTGCCAGCAGCACACTAACTAGCGGGAGAGAAGATGAGCAGTTCTTC
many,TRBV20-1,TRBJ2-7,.,CSARDPDSSSYEQYF,TGCAGTGCTAGAGATCCGGACTCCTCCTCCTACGAGCAGTACTTC
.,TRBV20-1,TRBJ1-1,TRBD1,CSARDPGGGLRMNTEASF,TGCAGTGCTAGAGATCCGGGAGGGGGCCTGAGGATGAACACTGAAGCTTCCTTT
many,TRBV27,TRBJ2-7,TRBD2,CASSLSTSGSYEQYF,TGTGCCAGCAGTTTATCGACTAGCGGGTCTTACGAGCAGTACTTC
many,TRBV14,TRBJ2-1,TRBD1,CASSQEGQGLVKQFF,TGTGCCAGCAGCCAAGAGGGACAGGGTTTGGTTAAGCAGTTCTTC
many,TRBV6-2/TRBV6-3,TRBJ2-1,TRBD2,CASSVPGLAANEQFF,TGTGCCAGCTCGGTACCGGGACTAGCGGCCAATGAGCAGTTCTTC
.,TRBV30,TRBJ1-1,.,CAWSVGTSNTEAFF,TGTGCCTGGAGTGTCGGGACCTCCAACACTGAAGCTTTCTTT
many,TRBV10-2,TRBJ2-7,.,CASSEVPYEQYF,TGCGCCAGCAGTGAAGTCCCCTACGAGCAGTACTTC
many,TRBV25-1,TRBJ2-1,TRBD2,CASSSRLAGTYNEQFF,TGTGCCAGCAGCTCCCGACTAGCGGGAACCTACAATGAGCAGTTCTTC
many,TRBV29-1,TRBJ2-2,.,CSVIGTNTGELFF,TGCAGCGTTATTGGGACGAACACCGGGGAGCTGTTTTTT
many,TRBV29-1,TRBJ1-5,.,CSVAGSSNQPQHF,TGCAGCGTTGCGGGCAGTTCTAATCAGCCCCAGCATTTT
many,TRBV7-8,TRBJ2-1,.,CASSLTTYNEQFF,TGTGCCAGCAGCTTAACTACTTACAATGAGCAGTTCTTC
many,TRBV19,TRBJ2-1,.,CASSITAVTYNEQFF,TGTGCCAGTAGTATAACCGCCGTTACCTACAATGAGCAGTTCTTC
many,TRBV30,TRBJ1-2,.,CAWSVDGYTF,TGTGCCTGGAGTGTCGATGGCTACACCTTC
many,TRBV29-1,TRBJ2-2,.,CSVTSSGELFF,TGCAGCGTGACTAGTTCCGGGGAGCTGTTTTTT
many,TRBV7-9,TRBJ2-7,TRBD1,CASSLADRASYEQYF,TGTGCCAGCAGCTTAGCTGACAGGGCCTCCTACGAGCAGTACTTC
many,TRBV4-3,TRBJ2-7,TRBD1,CASSQADRGYEQYF,TGCGCCAGCAGCCAAGCGGACAGGGGCTACGAGCAGTACTTC
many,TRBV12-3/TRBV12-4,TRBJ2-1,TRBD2,CASSFRVAGGYNEQFF,TGTGCCAGCAGTTTTCGGGTAGCCGGGGGGTACAATGAGCAGTTCTTC
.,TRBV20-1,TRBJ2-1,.,CSARQGRLAGRGPYDEQFF,TGCAGCGCCAGACAGGGGCGTCTAGCGGGAAGGGGCCCCTACGATGAGCAGTTCTTC
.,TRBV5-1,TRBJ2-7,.,CASSLDPYYEQYF,TGCGCCAGCAGCTTGGACCCTTACTACGAGCAGTACTTC
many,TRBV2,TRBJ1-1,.,CAGGGATNTEAFF,TGTGCCGGGGGGGGGGCGACGAACACTGAAGCTTTCTTT
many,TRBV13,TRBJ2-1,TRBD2,CASSRRSGGGNEQFF,TGTGCCAGCAGCAGAAGGTCGGGGGGAGGCAATGAGCAGTTCTTC
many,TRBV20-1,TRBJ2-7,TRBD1,CSARDQGQGAYEQYF,TGCAGTGCTAGAGATCAGGGACAGGGCGCCTACGAGCAGTACTTC
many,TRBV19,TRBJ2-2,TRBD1,CASRKSTGHSAGELFF,TGTGCCAGTAGAAAGTCGACAGGGCACAGCGCCGGGGAGCTGTTTTTT
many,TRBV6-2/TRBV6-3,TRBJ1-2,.,CASSFQPNYGYTF,TGTGCCAGCAGTTTCCAACCCAACTATGGCTACACCTTC
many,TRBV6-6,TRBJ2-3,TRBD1,CAITGGGTDTQYF,TGTGCCATCACAGGGGGCGGGACAGATACGCAGTATTTT
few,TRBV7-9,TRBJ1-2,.,CVSSLALELSSYGYTF,TGTGTCAGCAGCTTAGCGTTGGAGCTTTCCTCCTATGGCTACACCTTC
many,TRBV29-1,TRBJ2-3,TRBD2,CSVSGTSGTDTQYF,TGCAGCGTGTCCGGGACTAGCGGGACAGATACGCAGTATTTT
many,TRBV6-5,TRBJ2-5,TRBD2,CASTPRTGGIMETQYF,TGTGCCAGCACACCGAGAACGGGAGGTATTATGGAGACCCAGTACTTC
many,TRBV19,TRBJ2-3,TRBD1,CASSTTITGGATDTQYF,TGTGCCAGTAGTACCACCATCACAGGGGGCGCCACAGATACGCAGTATTTT
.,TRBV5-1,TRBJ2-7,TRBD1,CASSRDSLRGYEQYF,TGCGCCAGCAGCAGGGACAGCCTGAGGGGTTACGAGCAGTACTTC
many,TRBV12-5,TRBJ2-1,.,CASLRRAAYNEQFF,TGTGCATCTCTTAGGAGGGCAGCGTACAATGAGCAGTTCTTC
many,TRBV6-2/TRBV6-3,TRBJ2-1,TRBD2,CASSVFLAGVAYNEQFF,TGTGCCAGCAGCGTATTTCTAGCGGGAGTCGCCTACAATGAGCAGTTCTTC
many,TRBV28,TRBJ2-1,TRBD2,CASSSMGGLAHSSYNEQFF,TGTGCCAGCAGTTCGATGGGAGGACTAGCGCATAGCTCCTACAATGAGCAGTTCTTC
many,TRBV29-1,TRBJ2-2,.,CSVAGRLAGELFF,TGCAGCGTTGCTGGCAGGCTCGCCGGGGAGCTGTTTTTT
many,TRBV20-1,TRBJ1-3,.,CSARPKRASGNTIYF,TGCAGTGCTAGGCCCAAGAGGGCCTCTGGAAACACCATATATTTT